The entry below describes one TCR beta chain. This entry comes from a study of CD8+ T cells in alopecia areata. RNA was isolated and reverse transcribed to cDNA, the sequencing template. Profiling relied on immunoSEQ multiplex PCR, and the TCRdb table lists in-frame clones only, not all of them. The table includes 150,000 to 160,000 clones, 50% to 65% detected once. The CDR3 spans 11 residues. The V end lost 6 bases, the J end lost 5 bases, and 8 bases lay between the germline ends. Germline values: CDR1 MGHDK, CDR2 SYGVNS. The source material was CD8+ T cells sorted from blood, sampled at week 0. The chain couples TRBV25-1 to TRBJ2-7; D not certain. This TCR derives from a human donor with alopecia areata. The CDR3 coding sequence is TGTGCCAGCAGCCAGAGTAACGAGCAGTACTTC. This codes for CASSQSNEQYF.